This record concerns one TCR beta chain sequence. It lacks a known antigen. Base qualities are not at hand, and no much larger clone is one base apart. This entry comes from a study of cytomegalovirus exposure and HLA in healthy donors (dated by TCRdb to about 2017). In the study overall: An earlier analysis of approximately 550 of the donors reported 250 to 300 Gb of sequence data and some 100 million unique TCR beta sequences from approximately 180 million T cells. Approximately 300 gigabases of sequencing data and roughly 80 million unique TCR sequences made up an early release that covered fewer than 650 HLA-typed donors. Of the roughly 400 genotyped donors, 65% to 90% were placed in the genetic ancestry cluster associated with self-reported Caucasian donors. The aim of the study was to test whether cataloging public T cell receptors could identify signatures of past pathogen exposure. The study profiled the T cell repertoires of 500 to 800 subjects by immunosequencing and related them to cytomegalovirus serostatus. Besides the first cohort of more than 650 subjects, a separate validation cohort made up of 120 different subjects was used. To predict cytomegalovirus infection status, the study brought together high-throughput TCR immunosequencing, statistical association of individual TCRs with disease status, and machine learning. To study patterns of TCR occurrence, a later analysis re-analyzed previously published TCR beta repertoires from just over 650 donors and added high-resolution HLA genotyping. In the later analysis, no new phenotypic data were used to find candidate immune exposures; instead, reliance was placed on TCR beta sequences and their occurrence across donors. An earlier analysis of around 640 of the donors used high-throughput TCR beta sequencing to judge whether each TCR beta V gene segment behaved as functional or pseudogenic. Donor age, sex, ethnicity and CMV serostatus were compiled alongside the repertoire data. Genome-wide SNP genotypes for about 60% of the roughly 670 donors were used in a later genetic analysis, which treated that subset as a discovery cohort. Every discovery cohort repertoire had been produced on one sequencing platform. Both class I and class II loci were covered by HLA typing, at four-digit resolution. The number of donors typed differed by locus, with 629-630 for A, B, C, DRB1 and DQB1, around 520 for DQA1, nearly 610 for DPA1, and 450 to 480 for DPB1. Several DR-DQ haplotypes were handled as single units for association and clustering because linkage in the cohort was strong. Across some 400 genotyped donors of the cohort, an average of about 250,000 unique TCR beta nucleotide sequences per donor were sequenced, and roughly 17% of those sequences were non-productive. Overall results and qualifications from the work: A later analysis found that HLA-associated TCR beta chains were more clonally expanded and had lower generation probabilities than equally common non-associated chains. This cohort had only TCR beta chains sequenced, and the lack of alpha or paired-chain data limited which features could be detected. Roughly uniform sequencing depth across donors was assumed in presence/absence analyses, although this assumption may not hold. For the cohort, immune exposure information was limited to CMV serostatus. Because some donors lacked HLA typing at each locus, the association tests relied only on the typed subset. Across donors, most TCR sequences were observed very rarely, whereas some public TCRs were present in many individuals. Because counts were too low, more than 15 rarely observed V segments, including chromosome 9 orphons, were left out of the earlier analysis of approximately 580 of the donors. Cytomegalovirus status was reported to be diagnosed by the classifier with high specificity and sensitivity in both the original and validation cohorts. An association between a missense DCLRE1C variant and V-gene and J-gene trimming of TCR beta chains was found in a later genetic analysis and replicated in an independent cohort. In a later analysis, the rate of TCR association differed among HLA loci, with DRB1 alleles having the most associated TCRs and HLA-C alleles having the fewest. According to a later analysis, parvovirus B19, influenza, CMV and Epstein-Barr virus appeared linked to several top co-occurrence clusters. Some IMGT-functional V segments, including TRBV6-2 and TRBV6-3, could not be distinguished by the 87-base-pair reads and were therefore excluded. In an earlier analysis of around 600 of the donors, most TCR beta V segments appeared in productive rearrangements about 87% or about 30% of the time, broadly matching IMGT annotations. A total of 150 or so TCR beta chains were listed by the study as associated with cytomegalovirus. The authors suggested that the approach could potentially be generalized to other disease states and immunological phenotypes. In a later analysis, most CMV-associated TCR beta chains were found to appear HLA-restricted, with HLA associations seemingly driven largely by CMV exposure. A cluster of highly shared sequence variants was judged likely to represent a technical artifact of the sequencing pipeline. A later analysis associated about 17,000 TCR beta sequences with specific HLA alleles at a false discovery rate of 0.05. When HLA alleles, especially DR and DQ, strongly co-occurred, attributing TCR associations to individual alleles was difficult. A further reported finding was that TCR beta sequences accurately predicted the HLA-A and HLA-B alleles for most subjects in the first cohort. In vitro tests confirmed that a few of the cytomegalovirus-associated TCR beta chains recognize cytomegalovirus antigens. Compared with the roughly 700-donor mean, donors in an Asian-associated ancestry cluster had fewer N-insertions in productive TCRs, according to a later genetic analysis. Linkage disequilibrium might explain the correlated functional status among segregating V segments, but an unknown experimental factor could not be ruled out.

The library was generated by the immunoSEQ multiplex PCR assay. For the multiplex PCR, a mixture combining 60 forward primers for TCR Vbeta segments and 13 reverse primers for TCR Jbeta segments was used. Amplification of the CDR3 region of rearranged TCR beta genes was performed with a multiplex PCR assay on genomic DNA. Amplified TCR beta libraries were sequenced as 87-base-pair reads on the Illumina HiSeq System. The study's own analysis went as follows. A later analysis counted around 72 million unique TCR beta chains across the roughly 700 repertoires, and some 12 million of these chains were shared by at least two donors. Raw reads were error-corrected and collapsed into unique sequences with a nearest-neighbor algorithm that merged closely related sequences to remove PCR and sequencing errors. Alignment of CDR3 sequences to IMGT reference sequences was used to assign V, D and J gene segments. For a sequence to be retained, a match of at least six nucleotides was required to both a V gene segment and a J gene segment. Rearrangements were called productive when the CDR3 lacked stop codons and stayed in frame with V and J; all others were non-productive. Following IMGT convention, CDR3 was defined as the stretch from the second conserved V-encoded cysteine up to the conserved J-encoded phenylalanine. In an earlier analysis of approximately 500 of the donors, sequences lacking an unambiguous match to a single V gene segment were excluded. An earlier analysis of over 450 of the donors classified V segments as functional when productive rearrangements were above 56.7% and as segregating when the standard deviation between donors was above 5%. A statistical classification framework was built for diagnosing cytomegalovirus status from the catalog of TCR beta chain sequences. A later analysis assigned V and J genes by comparing TCR nucleotide sequences with IMGT/GENE-DB human TR gene sequences. The TCRdist pipeline was used in a later analysis to assign CDR3 sequences and most-parsimonious VDJ recombination scenarios. In a later analysis, each TCR beta chain was defined by its CDR3 amino acid sequence together with its V-gene family, and reads lacking a unique V-gene family were excluded. In a later analysis, around 650 highly shared, low-generation-probability nucleotide sequences were removed to address suspected cross-contamination and a sequencing artifact. In a later analysis, a clonal expansion index for each public chain was calculated from normalized within-repertoire ranks of inferred template counts. Generation probabilities in a later analysis came from a VDJ recombination model fitted to out-of-frame rearrangements, and those results were checked against IGoR. Hypergeometric tests were used in a later analysis to score TCR-TCR, TCR-HLA and TCR-CMV co-occurrence, with a repertoire-size bias correction applied to the TCR pairs. To estimate false discovery rates, a later analysis permuted the HLA or CMV assignments 20 times. In a later analysis, co-occurring TCRs were grouped using DBSCAN, and TCRdist sequence similarity was added for clustering within HLA-allele-positive subsets. Repertoires with fewer than 30,000 or more than 120,000 public chains, plus five repertoires with anomalous nucleotide sharing, were excluded from co-occurrence clustering. This is the immuneACCESS table as TCRdb keeps it, with only in-frame sequences that have V and J called. A part of the clones is gone; compared with another copy, unresolved V genes explain less than half, and the rest is unexplained. V and J calls and clone size come straight from that table; D and trimming were deduced from the DNA. The sample has around 170,000 clones on record, about 80% of them singletons. The ten largest clones represent about 2.4% of the sample.

The cohort was made up of 500 to 800 healthy bone marrow donors. All cohort members were sampled while nominally healthy, although unrecorded immune exposures were likely present. The donor was CMV seropositive and was included in the group of 270 or so seropositive cohort members. Every donor gave a peripheral blood sample, and the peripheral blood mononuclear cells from that sample were used for TCR beta sequencing. Genomic DNA was extracted from the blood cell samples with the Qiagen DNeasy Blood Extraction Kit. V was cut back by 0 bases and J by 7 bases, leaving a gap of 10 bases between them. CDR1 and CDR2, per the germline V gene, are LGHNA and YNFKEQ. Spanning cysteine to phenylalanine, the CDR3 consists of 13 amino acids. Left in the record is the CDR3 DNA by itself, 39 bases read in frame from the first base.

Sequenced sample: PBMCs. The receptor chain draws on TRBV4-2 and TRBJ2-7; no confident D gene assignment can be made. The origin of this receptor is a woman between 50 and 59 years old in good health and CMV-seropositive. The nucleotide sequence is given as TGTGCCAGCAGCCAAGATACACCTCTGGAGCAGTACTTC. It encodes CASSQDTPLEQYF.